One T cell receptor (beta chain) is described in this entry. The antigen is unknown. V lost 6 bases and J lost 5; bases outside the gene matches: 11. The CDR3 has 14 amino acids. CDR1 and CDR2 from the germline V gene are DFQATT and SNEGSKA (reference sequence). By quantitative 5'-RACE with molecular barcodes, the TCR beta libraries were made. One entry per CDR3 protein results from TCRdb running MiXCR on the 5' RACE reads. The table lists some 250,000 distinct CDR3 sequences, more than 20% of them singletons. This sample was included in a study of CD8 T cells in ankylosing spondylitis. Whole-study findings and limits: Apparently characteristic of ankylosing spondylitis blood was a TCR beta motif (fewer than ten highly homologous variants).

Input material: blood, either unsorted or a sorted T cell fraction (not recorded which). The chain joins TRBV20-1 to TRBJ2-7; 9 positions match TRBD1. This clonotype originated in a male donor with ankylosing spondylitis or in good health (not recorded which). CDR3 amino acids: CSARQGGGPNEQYF. The CDR3, as DNA: TGCAGTGCCAGACAGGGGGGGGGTCCCAACGAGCAGTACTTC.